What follows is one TCR beta chain and its context. Its antigen is unknown. This record belongs to a study of T cells in Graves' hyperthyroidism and ophthalmopathy. As for the study in general: Peripheral blood was acquired at first diagnosis, ahead of any therapy whatsoever.

Study results and caveats: Most thyroid clonotypes expanded above 0.001 were also detected in blood.

Amplification yielded TCR beta CDR3 regions, with RNA transcripts as the source. An initial round of RT-PCR targeting the TCR CDR3 relied on the HTBI primer set. In TCRdb, the multiplex PCR reads were re-called with MiXCR into one record per CDR3 protein. The sample has some 600,000 distinct CDR3 sequences, about 14% seen once; the top ten hold 5% to 7%. Trimming took 1 base from V and 9 from J, leaving 13 bases between them. Germline V gene lookup returns CDR1 MNHEY and CDR2 SVGAGI. The CDR3 totals 14 residues. The specimen sequenced was blood. The V gene is TRBV6-5, the J gene TRBJ1-5, with D possibly matching TRBD1 (5 bases). The receptor's source is a woman aged 25-40 years with Graves' hyperthyroidism that later progressed to Graves' ophthalmopathy. CDR3 in DNA: TGTGCCAGCAGTTACTACCTAGACCAGGGGCCCCAGCATTTT. Translating gives CASSYYLDQGPQHF.